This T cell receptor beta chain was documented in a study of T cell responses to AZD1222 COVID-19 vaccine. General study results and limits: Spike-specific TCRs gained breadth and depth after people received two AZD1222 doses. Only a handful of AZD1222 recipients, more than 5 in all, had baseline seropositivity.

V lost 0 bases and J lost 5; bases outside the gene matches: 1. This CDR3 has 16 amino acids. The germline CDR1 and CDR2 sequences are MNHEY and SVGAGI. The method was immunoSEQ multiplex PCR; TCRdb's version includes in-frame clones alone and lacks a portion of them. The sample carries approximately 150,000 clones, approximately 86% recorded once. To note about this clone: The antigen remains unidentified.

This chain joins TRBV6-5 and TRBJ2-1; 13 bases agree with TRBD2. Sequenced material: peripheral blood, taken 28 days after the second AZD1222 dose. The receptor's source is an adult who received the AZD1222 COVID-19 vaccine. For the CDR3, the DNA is TGTGCCAGCAGTTACTCGGGGACTAGCGGGGACAATGAGCAGTTCTTC. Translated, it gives CASSYSGTSGDNEQFF.